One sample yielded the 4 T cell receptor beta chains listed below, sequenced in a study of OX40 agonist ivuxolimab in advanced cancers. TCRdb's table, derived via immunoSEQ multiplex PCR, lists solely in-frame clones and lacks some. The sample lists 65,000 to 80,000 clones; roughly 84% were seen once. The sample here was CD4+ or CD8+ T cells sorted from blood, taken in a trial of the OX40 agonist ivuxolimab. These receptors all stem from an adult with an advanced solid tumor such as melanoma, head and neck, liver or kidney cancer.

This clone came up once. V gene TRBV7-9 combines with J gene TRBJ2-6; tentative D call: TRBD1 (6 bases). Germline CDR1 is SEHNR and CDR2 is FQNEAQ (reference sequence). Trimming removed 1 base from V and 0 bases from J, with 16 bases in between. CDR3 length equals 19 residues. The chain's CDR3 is CASSLVSGTTGSGANVLTF. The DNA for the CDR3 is TGTGCCAGCAGCTTAGTCTCGGGGACAACCGGCTCTGGGGCCAACGTCCTGACTTTC.

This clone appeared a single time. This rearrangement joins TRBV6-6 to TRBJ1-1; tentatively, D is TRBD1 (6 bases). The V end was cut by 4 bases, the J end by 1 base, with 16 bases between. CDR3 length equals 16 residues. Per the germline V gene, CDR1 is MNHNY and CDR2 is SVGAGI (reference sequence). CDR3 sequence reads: CASSSGTFLSNTEAFF. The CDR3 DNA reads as TGTGCCAGCAGTTCCGGGACATTTTTATCGAACACTGAAGCTTTCTTT.

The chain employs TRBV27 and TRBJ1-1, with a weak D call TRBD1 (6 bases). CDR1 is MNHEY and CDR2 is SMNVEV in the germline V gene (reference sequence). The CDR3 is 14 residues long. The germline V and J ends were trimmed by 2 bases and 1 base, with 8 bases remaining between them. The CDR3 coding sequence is TGTGCCAGCAGTTTAGACAGGAGGAACACTGAAGCTTTCTTT. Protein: CASSLDRRNTEAFF.

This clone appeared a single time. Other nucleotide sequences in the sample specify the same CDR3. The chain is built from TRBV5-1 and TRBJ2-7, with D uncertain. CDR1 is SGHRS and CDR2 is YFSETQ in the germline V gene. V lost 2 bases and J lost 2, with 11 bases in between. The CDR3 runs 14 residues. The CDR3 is CASSFGTLTYEQYF. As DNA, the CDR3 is TGCGCCAGCAGCTTCGGAACACTCACCTACGAGCAGTACTTC.